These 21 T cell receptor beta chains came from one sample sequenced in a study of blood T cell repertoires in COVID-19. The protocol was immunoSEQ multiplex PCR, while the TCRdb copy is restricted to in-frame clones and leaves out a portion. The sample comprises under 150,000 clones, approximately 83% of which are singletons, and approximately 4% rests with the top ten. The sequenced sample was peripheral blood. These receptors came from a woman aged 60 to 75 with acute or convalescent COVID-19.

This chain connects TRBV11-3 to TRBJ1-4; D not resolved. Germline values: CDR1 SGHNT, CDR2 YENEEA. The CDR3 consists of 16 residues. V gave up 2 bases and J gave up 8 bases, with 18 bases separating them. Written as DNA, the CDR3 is TGTGCCAGCAGCTTAAAGGTTACCTCATACGGGGAAAAACTGTTTTTT. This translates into CASSLKVTSYGEKLFF. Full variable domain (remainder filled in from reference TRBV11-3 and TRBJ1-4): EAGVVQSPRYKIIEKKQPVAFWCNPISGHNTLYWYLQNLGQGPELLIRYENEEAVDDSQLPKDRFSAERLKGVDSTLKIQPAELGDSAVYLCASSLKVTSYGEKLFFGSGTQLSVL.

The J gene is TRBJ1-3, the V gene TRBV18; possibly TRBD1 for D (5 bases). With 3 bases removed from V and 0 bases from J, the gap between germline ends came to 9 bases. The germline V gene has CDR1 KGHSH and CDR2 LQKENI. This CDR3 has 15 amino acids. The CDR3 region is CASSPRQNSGNTIYF. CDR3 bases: TGTGCCAGCTCACCTCGACAGAACTCTGGAAACACCATATATTTT.

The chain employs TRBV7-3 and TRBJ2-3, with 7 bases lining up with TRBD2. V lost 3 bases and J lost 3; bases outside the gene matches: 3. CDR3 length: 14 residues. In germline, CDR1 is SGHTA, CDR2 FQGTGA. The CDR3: CASSLLADTDTQYF. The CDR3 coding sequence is TGTGCCAGCAGCTTGCTAGCGGATACAGATACGCAGTATTTT.

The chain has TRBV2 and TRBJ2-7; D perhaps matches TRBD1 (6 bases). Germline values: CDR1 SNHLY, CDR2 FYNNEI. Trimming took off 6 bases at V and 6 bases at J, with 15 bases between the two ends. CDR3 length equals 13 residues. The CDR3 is CASSPWDKSEQYF. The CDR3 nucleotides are TGTGCCAGCAGCCCTTGGGACAAGTCCGAGCAGTACTTC. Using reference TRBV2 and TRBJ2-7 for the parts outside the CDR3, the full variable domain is EPEVTQTPSHQVTQMGQEVILRCVPISNHLYFYWYRQILGQKVEFLVSFYNNEISEKSEIFDDQFSVERPDGSNFTLKIRSTKLEDSAMYFCASSPWDKSEQYFGPGTRLTVT.

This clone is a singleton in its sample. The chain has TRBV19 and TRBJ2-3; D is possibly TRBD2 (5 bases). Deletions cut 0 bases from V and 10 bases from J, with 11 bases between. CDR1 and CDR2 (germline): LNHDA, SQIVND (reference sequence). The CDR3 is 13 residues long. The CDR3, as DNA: TGTGCCAGTAGTATAGACGCGGGTAAGGCGCAGTATTTT. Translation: CASSIDAGKAQYF.

CDR3 sequence (DNA): TGTGCCAGCAGGGGGCAGGTGGTCACCGGGGAGCTGTTTTTT. This gives the protein CASRGQVVTGELFF. V gene TRBV2 combines with J gene TRBJ2-2; a weak D match, TRBD1 (5 bases). The CDR3 has 14 residues. Germline values: CDR1 SNHLY, CDR2 FYNNEI. V dropped 6 bases and J dropped 4 bases, with 12 bases sitting between them.

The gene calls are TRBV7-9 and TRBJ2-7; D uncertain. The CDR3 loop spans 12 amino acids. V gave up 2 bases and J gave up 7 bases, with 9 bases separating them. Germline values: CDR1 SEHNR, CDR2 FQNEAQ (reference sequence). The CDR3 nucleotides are TGTGCCAGCAGCTTAATTCTTACTGAGCAGTACTTC. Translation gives CASSLILTEQYF. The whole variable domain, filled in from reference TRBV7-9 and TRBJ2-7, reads DTGVSQNPRHKITKRGQNVTFRCDPISEHNRLYWYRQTLGQGPEFLTYFQNEAQLEKSRLLSDRFSAERPKGSFSTLEIQRTEQGDSAMYLCASSLILTEQYFGPGTRLTVT.

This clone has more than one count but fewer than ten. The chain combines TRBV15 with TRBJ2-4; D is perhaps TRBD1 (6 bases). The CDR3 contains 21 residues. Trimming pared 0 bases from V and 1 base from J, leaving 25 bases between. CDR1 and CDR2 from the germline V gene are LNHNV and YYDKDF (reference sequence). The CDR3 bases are TGTGCCACCAGCAGAGATAACTTGGGGGCTTGGGTAGATCGGGCCAAAAACATTCAGTACTTC. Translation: CATSRDNLGAWVDRAKNIQYF.

Here the CDR3 DNA reads TGTGCCAGCAGCACTTTAAATGGAGGAGCTTTCTTT. Translation: CASSTLNGGAFF. The chain links TRBV7-9 to TRBJ1-1; no definite D call. The V gene lost 5 bases and the J gene lost 10 bases, with 14 bases spanning the gap. CDR1 SEHNR and CDR2 FQNEAQ come from the germline V gene (reference sequence). The CDR3 covers 12 residues.

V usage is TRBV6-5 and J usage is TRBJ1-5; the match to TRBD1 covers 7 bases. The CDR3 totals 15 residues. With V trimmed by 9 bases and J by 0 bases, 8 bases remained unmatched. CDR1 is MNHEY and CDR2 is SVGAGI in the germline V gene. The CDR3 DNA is TGTGCCAGTACTAAGGGGACAGATAGCAATCAGCCCCAGCATTTT. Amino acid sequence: CASTKGTDSNQPQHF.

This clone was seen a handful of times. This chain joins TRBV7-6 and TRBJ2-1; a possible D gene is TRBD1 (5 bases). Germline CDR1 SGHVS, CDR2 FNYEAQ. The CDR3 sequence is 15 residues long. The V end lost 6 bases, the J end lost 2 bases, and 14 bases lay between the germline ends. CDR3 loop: CASRPQVSAYNEQFF. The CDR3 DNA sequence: TGTGCCAGCAGACCACAGGTCAGCGCCTACAATGAGCAGTTCTTC. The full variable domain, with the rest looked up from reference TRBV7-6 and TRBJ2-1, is GAGVSQSPRYKVTKRGQDVALRCDPISGHVSLYWYRQALGQGPEFLTYFNYEAQQDKSGLPNDRFSAERPEGSISTLTIQRTEQRDSAMYRCASRPQVSAYNEQFFGPGTRLTVL.

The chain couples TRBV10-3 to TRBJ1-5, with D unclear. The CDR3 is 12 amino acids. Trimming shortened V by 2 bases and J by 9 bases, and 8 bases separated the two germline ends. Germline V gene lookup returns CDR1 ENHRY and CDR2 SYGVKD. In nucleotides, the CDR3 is TGTGCCATCAGTGAGGGATCGGGGCCCCAGCATTTT. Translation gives CAISEGSGPQHF.

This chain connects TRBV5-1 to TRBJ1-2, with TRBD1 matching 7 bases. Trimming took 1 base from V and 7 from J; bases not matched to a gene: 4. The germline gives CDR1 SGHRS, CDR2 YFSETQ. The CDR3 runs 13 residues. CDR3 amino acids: CASSLQGVSGYTF. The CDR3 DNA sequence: TGCGCCAGCAGCTTGCAGGGGGTTTCTGGCTACACCTTC.

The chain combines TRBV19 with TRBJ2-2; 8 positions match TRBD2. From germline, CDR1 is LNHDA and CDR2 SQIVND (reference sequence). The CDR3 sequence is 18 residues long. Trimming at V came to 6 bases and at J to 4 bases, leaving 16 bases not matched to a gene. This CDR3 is CASREIIRSGALTGELFF. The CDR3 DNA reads TGTGCCAGTAGGGAAATAATCCGTAGCGGGGCCCTCACCGGGGAGCTGTTTTTT.

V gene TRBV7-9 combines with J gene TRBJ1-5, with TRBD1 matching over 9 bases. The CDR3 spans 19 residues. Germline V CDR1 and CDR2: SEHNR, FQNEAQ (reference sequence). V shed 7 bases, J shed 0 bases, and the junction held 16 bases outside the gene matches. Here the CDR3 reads CASTPRMGQGPFSNQPQHF. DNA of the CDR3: TGTGCCAGCACCCCTAGGATGGGACAGGGACCGTTTAGCAATCAGCCCCAGCATTTT. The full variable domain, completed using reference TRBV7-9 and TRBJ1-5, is DTGVSQNPRHKITKRGQNVTFRCDPISEHNRLYWYRQTLGQGPEFLTYFQNEAQLEKSRLLSDRFSAERPKGSFSTLEIQRTEQGDSAMYLCASTPRMGQGPFSNQPQHFGDGTRLSIL.

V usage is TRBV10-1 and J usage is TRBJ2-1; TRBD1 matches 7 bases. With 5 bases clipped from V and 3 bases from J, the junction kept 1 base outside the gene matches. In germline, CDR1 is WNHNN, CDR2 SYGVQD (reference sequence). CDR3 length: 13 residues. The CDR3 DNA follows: TGCGCCAGCAGTCGACAGGGCTACAATGAGCAGTTCTTC. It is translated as CASSRQGYNEQFF.

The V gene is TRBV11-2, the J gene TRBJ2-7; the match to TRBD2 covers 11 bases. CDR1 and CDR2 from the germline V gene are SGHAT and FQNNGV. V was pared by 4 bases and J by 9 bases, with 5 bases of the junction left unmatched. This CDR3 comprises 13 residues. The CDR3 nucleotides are TGTGCCAGCAGCTCATCGACTAGCGGGACGCAGTACTTC. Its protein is CASSSSTSGTQYF.

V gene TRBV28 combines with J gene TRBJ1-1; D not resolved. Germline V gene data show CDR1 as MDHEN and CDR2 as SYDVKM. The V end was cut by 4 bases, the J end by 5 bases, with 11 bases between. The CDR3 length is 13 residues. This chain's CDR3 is CASSSRGSTEAFF. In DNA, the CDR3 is TGTGCCAGCAGTTCACGGGGTAGTACTGAAGCTTTCTTT.

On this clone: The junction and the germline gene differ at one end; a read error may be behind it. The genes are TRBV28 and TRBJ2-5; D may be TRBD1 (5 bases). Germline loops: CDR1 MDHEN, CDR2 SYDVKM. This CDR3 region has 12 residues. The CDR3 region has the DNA TGTGCCAGCAGTTCAGGGCAAGCGACCCAGTACTTC. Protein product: CASSSGQATQYF.

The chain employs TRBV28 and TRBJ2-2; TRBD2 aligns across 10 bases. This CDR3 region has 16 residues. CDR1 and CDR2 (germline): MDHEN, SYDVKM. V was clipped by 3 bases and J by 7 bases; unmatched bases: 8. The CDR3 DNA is TGTGCCAGCAGTTTCTCGGGACTAGCGAACGGCGGGGAGCTGTTTTTT. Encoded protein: CASSFSGLANGGELFF.

CDR3 nucleotide sequence: TGCGCCAGCGGCGATGGACAGGTACTAGTCACAGATACGCAGTATTTT. Protein: CASGDGQVLVTDTQYF. The chain joins TRBV5-1 to TRBJ2-3; TRBD1 matches 7 bases. Germline CDR1 is SGHRS and CDR2 is YFSETQ. V lost 7 bases, J lost 2 bases, and 13 bases stayed unmatched. This CDR3 comprises 16 residues.